This passage covers 15 T cell receptor beta chains from one sample sequenced in a study of graft-versus-host responses after intestinal transplantation. Using immunoSEQ multiplex PCR, the repertoire was profiled, and TCRdb retains in-frame clones only, with some absent. This sample has just over 15,000 clones, with about 30% found just once. The sample consisted of alloreactive CD4+ T cells from a mixed lymphocyte reaction culture, taken before intestinal transplant. Subset in this sample: CFSE-low proliferating T cells sorted from approximately six-day pre-transplant mixed lymphocyte reaction (GvH or HvG direction). These receptors were collected from a human patient who received an intestinal transplant.

This clone came up a few times. The chain combines TRBV10-2 with TRBJ1-4; TRBD1 matches 7 bases. Germline V lookup: CDR1 WSHSY, CDR2 SAAADI. The CDR3 runs 15 residues. V shed 2 bases, J shed 4 bases, and the junction held 4 bases outside the gene matches. The CDR3, as DNA: TGCGCCAGCAGTGAGCGGCCAGGGGGTAATGAAAAACTGTTTTTT. Its translation is CASSERPGGNEKLFF.

The table lists this clone with a few counts. This chain joins TRBV6-1 and TRBJ2-7; D unclear. Germline CDR1 is MNHNS and CDR2 is SASEGT. V lost 7 bases and J lost 3, with 13 bases in between. The CDR3 contains 13 residues. The chain's CDR3 is CASKESISYEQYF. The CDR3, as DNA: TGTGCCAGCAAGGAGAGTATCAGCTACGAGCAGTACTTC.

This clone showed up just a few times. The CDR3 protein is CAWSAWDSKNIQYF. DNA of the CDR3: TGTGCCTGGAGTGCCTGGGACTCCAAAAACATTCAGTACTTC. The rearrangement links TRBV30 to TRBJ2-4; D is perhaps TRBD2 (6 bases). The CDR3 extends over 14 amino acids. Germline V gene lookup returns CDR1 GTSNPN and CDR2 SVGIG (reference sequence). Trimming removed 1 base from V and 2 bases from J, with 9 bases in between.

The chain links TRBV6-1 to TRBJ2-5; D might be TRBD1 (6 bases). This CDR3 has 15 amino acids. Per germline, CDR1 MNHNS and CDR2 SASEGT. The V gene lost 6 bases and the J gene lost 5 bases, with 19 bases spanning the gap. CDR3 protein: CASSYTITGMETQYF. CDR3 in DNA: TGTGCCAGCAGCTATACAATCACAGGGATGGAGACCCAGTACTTC.

The genes are TRBV21-1 and TRBJ1-6; TRBD1, the D gene given by the table, was not confirmed from the DNA. TRBV21-1 is a known pseudogene. The CDR3 has 18 amino acids. The CDR3 DNA reads as TGTGCCAGCAGGGGGCAATTAGCTACACATCATCATAATTCACCCCTCCACTTT. Translating gives CASRGQLATHHHNSPLHF.

The chain carries TRBV18 and TRBJ2-2, with a tentative D call TRBD2 (5 bases). V dropped 0 bases and J dropped 7 bases, with 12 bases sitting between them. Germline V gene lookup returns CDR1 KGHSH and CDR2 LQKENI. The CDR3 consists of 15 residues. The CDR3 spells CASSPPTRVDGELFF. The CDR3 DNA follows: TGTGCCAGCTCACCACCGACGAGGGTGGACGGGGAGCTGTTTTTT.

The gene calls are TRBV23-1 and TRBJ2-3; 7 bases are shared with TRBD1. TRBV23-1 belongs to the ORF category, with a function that is uncertain. The CDR3 runs 16 residues. V lost 0 bases and J lost 3; bases outside the gene matches: 6. CDR3 sequence reads: CASSQSKGAGTDTQYF. The CDR3 DNA reads TGCGCCAGCAGTCAATCCAAGGGGGCAGGGACAGATACGCAGTATTTT.

This chain uses TRBV5-1 with TRBJ2-1; unclear D gene. V lost 0 bases and J lost 4, with 8 bases in between. This CDR3 region has 14 residues. The germline V gene has CDR1 SGHRS and CDR2 YFSETQ. The CDR3 spells CASSLGAEYNEQFF. Written as DNA, the CDR3 is TGCGCCAGCAGCTTGGGGGCAGAATACAATGAGCAGTTCTTC.

This clone was seen only a few times. The chain employs TRBV4-2 and TRBJ2-7; possible D gene TRBD2, 5 bases. V lost 5 bases and J lost 0, with 14 bases in between. This CDR3 contains 15 residues. Germline loops: CDR1 LGHNA, CDR2 YNFKEQ. CDR3: CASSTAGETSYEQYF. CDR3 sequence (DNA): TGTGCCAGCAGCACTGCTGGGGAGACCTCCTACGAGCAGTACTTC.

V usage is TRBV9 and J usage is TRBJ2-3; D is uncertain. Trimming shortened V by 3 bases and J by 0 bases, and 11 bases separated the two germline ends. This CDR3 has 15 residues. Germline V gene lookup returns CDR1 SGDLS and CDR2 YYNGEE. CDR3 sequence reads: CASSALASSTDTQYF. Here the CDR3 DNA reads TGTGCCAGCAGCGCCTTAGCCAGTAGCACAGATACGCAGTATTTT.

This clone appeared a few times. This chain joins TRBV6-1 and TRBJ2-7; D unclear. CDR3 length: 14 amino acids. V was trimmed by 5 bases and J by 3 bases, leaving 14 bases between them. Germline V lookup: CDR1 MNHNS, CDR2 SASEGT. The CDR3 sequence: CASSPDQRFYEQYF. The CDR3 DNA is TGTGCCAGCAGTCCGGACCAGCGATTCTACGAGCAGTACTTC.

The rearrangement uses TRBV19 and TRBJ2-7, with D perhaps given as TRBD1 or TRBD2 (6 bases each). V was trimmed by 1 base and J by 3 bases, leaving 13 bases between them. Germline assignment: CDR1 LNHDA and CDR2 SQIVND (reference sequence). The CDR3 contains 15 residues. CDR3 nucleotides: TGTGCCAGTAGTATAGCCCGGGGGCATTTCTACGAGCAGTACTTC. Residues: CASSIARGHFYEQYF.

To note about this clone: A read error may account for a junction end that differs from germline. The V and J genes are TRBV6-5 and TRBJ1-5, with 12 nucleotides matching TRBD1. This CDR3 region has 16 residues. Germline lookup yields CDR1 MNHEY and CDR2 SVGAGI. The CDR3, as DNA: TGTGCCAGCTGTTTGGGACAGGGGGCGCGGACTCAGCCCCAGCTTTTT. This translates into CASCLGQGARTQPQLF.

This clone is medium-sized within its sample. The chain links TRBV28 to TRBJ2-7; 8 nucleotides line up with TRBD1. V lost 6 bases, J lost 5 bases, and 3 bases stayed unmatched. The CDR3 covers 12 residues. Germline loops: CDR1 MDHEN, CDR2 SYDVKM. CDR3 sequence reads: CASSLGQDEQYF. CDR3 sequence (DNA): TGTGCCAGCAGCCTGGGACAGGACGAGCAGTACTTC.

The table lists this clone with a count of one. This chain connects TRBV27 to TRBJ1-6; no reliable D call. V lost 0 bases and J 7 bases, leaving 10 bases between the germline ends. Germline CDR1 is MNHEY and CDR2 is SMNVEV (reference sequence). The CDR3 is 15 residues long. CDR3 sequence (DNA): TGTGCCAGCAGTTTATCAGGGCAGTGGAATTCACCCCTCCACTTT. Amino acid sequence: CASSLSGQWNSPLHF.